Detailed here is one TCR beta chain. The data are from a study of radiotherapy plus CTLA-4 blockade in lung cancer. This CDR3 comprises 15 residues. V lost 3 bases and J lost 9; bases outside the gene matches: 10. Germline values: CDR1 MNHNS, CDR2 SASEGT. Measured with immunoSEQ multiplex PCR; TCRdb has only the in-frame clones, and not every one. The sample yields more than 90,000 clones, approximately 84% seen once. The sample was peripheral blood, taken from a patient treated with radiotherapy plus ipilimumab. The chain carries TRBV6-1 and TRBJ2-1; 8 positions match TRBD2. This TCR came from a human donor with non-small cell lung cancer who had a partial response to radiotherapy plus ipilimumab. The CDR3 loop is CASSDSRGGGSEQFF. In DNA form, the CDR3 reads TGTGCCAGCAGTGACTCAAGGGGCGGGGGGAGTGAGCAGTTCTTC.